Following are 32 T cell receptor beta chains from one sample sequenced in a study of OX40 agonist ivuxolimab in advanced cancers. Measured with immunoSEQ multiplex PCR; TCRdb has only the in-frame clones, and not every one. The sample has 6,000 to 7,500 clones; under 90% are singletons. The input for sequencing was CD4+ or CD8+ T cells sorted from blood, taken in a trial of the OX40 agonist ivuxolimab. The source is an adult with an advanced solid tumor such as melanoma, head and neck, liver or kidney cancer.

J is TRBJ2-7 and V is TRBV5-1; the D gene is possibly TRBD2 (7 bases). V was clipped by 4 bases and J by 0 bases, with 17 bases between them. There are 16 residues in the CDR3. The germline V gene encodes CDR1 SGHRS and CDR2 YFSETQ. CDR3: CASSARGGALSYEQYF. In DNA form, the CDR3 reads TGCGCCAGCAGCGCCCGAGGGGGGGCCCTCTCCTACGAGCAGTACTTC.

Here the CDR3 reads CASSPRQSSGYTF. In DNA, the CDR3 is TGCGCCAGCAGCCCGCGACAGAGTTCCGGCTACACCTTC. The chain carries TRBV4-1 and TRBJ1-2; D is possibly TRBD1 (5 bases). This CDR3 comprises 13 residues. The V end was cut by 4 bases, the J end by 8 bases, with 14 bases between. Germline CDR1 is MGHRA and CDR2 is YSYEKL.

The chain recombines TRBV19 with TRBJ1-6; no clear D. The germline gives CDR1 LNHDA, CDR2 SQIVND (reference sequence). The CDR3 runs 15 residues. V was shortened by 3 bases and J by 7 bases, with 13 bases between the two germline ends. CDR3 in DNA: TGTGCCAGTAGTATTGGAGGATCCGTGAATTCACCCCTCCACTTT. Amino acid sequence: CASSIGGSVNSPLHF.

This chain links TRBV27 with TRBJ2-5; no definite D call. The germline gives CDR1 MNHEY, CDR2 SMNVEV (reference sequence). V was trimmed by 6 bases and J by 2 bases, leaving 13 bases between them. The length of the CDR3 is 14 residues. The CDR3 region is CASSPRSEQETQYF. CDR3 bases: TGTGCCAGCAGCCCCCGCAGCGAACAAGAGACCCAGTACTTC.

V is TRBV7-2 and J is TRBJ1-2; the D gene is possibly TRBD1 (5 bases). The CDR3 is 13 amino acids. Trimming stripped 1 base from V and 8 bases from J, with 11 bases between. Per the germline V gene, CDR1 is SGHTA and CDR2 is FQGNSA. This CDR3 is CASSLGTYQGYTF. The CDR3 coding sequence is TGTGCCAGCAGCTTAGGGACATATCAGGGCTACACCTTC.

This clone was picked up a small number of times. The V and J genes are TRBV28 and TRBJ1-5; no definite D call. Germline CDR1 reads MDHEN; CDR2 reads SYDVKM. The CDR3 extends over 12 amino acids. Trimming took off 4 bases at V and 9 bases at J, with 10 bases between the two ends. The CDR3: CASSSDWRPQHF. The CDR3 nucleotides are TGTGCCAGCAGTTCCGATTGGAGGCCCCAGCATTTT.

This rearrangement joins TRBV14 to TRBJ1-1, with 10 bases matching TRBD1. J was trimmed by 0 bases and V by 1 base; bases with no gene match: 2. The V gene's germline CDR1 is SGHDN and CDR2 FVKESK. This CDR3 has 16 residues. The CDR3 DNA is TGTGCCAGCAGCCAAGGGGGACAGGGGATGAACACTGAAGCTTTCTTT. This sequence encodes CASSQGGQGMNTEAFF.

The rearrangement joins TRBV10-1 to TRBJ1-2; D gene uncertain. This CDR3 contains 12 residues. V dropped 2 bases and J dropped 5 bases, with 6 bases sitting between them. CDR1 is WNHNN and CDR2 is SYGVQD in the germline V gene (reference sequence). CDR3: CASSEGVYGYTF. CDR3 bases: TGCGCCAGCAGTGAGGGTGTATATGGCTACACCTTC.

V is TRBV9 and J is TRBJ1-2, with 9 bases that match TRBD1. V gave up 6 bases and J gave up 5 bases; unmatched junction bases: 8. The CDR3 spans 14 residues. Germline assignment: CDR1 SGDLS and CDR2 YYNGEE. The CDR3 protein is CASTGTGHRYGYTF. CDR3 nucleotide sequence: TGTGCCAGCACCGGGACAGGGCATCGGTATGGCTACACCTTC.

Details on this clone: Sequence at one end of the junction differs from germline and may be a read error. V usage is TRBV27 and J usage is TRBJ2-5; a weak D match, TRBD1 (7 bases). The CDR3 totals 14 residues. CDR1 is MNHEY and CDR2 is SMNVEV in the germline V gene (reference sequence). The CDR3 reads CTSSPSAGGGTQYF. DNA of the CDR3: TGTACCAGCAGTCCATCGGCAGGGGGAGGGACCCAGTACTTC.

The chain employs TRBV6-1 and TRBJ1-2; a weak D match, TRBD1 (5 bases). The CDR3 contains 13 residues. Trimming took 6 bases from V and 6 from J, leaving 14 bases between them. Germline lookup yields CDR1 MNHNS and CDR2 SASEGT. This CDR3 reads CASRVDWGDGYTF. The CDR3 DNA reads TGTGCCAGCAGGGTAGACTGGGGGGATGGCTACACCTTC.

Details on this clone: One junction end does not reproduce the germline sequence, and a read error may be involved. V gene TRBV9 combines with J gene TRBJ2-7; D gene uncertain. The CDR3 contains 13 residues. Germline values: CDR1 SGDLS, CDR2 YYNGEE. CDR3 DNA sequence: TGTGCCAGCAGCGAGACCCCCTCCTTCGAGCAGTACTTC. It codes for CASSETPSFEQYF.

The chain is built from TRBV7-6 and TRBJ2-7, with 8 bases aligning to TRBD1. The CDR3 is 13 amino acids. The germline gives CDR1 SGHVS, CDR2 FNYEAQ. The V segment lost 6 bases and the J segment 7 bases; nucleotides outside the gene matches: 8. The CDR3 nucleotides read TGTGCCAGCAGTAATCAGGGGGCGGAAGAGCAGTACTTC. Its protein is CASSNQGAEEQYF.

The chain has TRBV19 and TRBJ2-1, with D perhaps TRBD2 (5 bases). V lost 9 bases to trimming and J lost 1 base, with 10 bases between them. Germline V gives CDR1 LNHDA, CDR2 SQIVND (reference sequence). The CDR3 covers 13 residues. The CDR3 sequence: CASTGESYNEQFF. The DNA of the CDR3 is TGTGCCAGCACCGGGGAGTCCTACAATGAGCAGTTCTTC.

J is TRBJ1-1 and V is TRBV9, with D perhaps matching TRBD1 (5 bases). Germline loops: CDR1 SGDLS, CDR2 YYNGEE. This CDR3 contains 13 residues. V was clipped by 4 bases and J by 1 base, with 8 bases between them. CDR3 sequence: CASSPGPNTEAFF. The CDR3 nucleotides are TGTGCCAGCAGCCCGGGGCCGAACACTGAAGCTTTCTTT.

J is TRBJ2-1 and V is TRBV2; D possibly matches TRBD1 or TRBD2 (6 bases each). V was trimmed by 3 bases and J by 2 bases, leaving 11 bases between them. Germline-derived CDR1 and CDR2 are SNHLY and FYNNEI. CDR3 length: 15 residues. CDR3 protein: CASSETGGAYNEQFF. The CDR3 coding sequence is TGTGCCAGCAGTGAGACCGGGGGCGCCTACAATGAGCAGTTCTTC.

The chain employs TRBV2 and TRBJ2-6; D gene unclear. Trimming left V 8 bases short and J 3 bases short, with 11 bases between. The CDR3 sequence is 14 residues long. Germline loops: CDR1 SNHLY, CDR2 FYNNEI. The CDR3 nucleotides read TGTGCCAGCTCCGAGTTCGTTGGGGCCAACGTCCTGACTTTC. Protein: CASSEFVGANVLTF.

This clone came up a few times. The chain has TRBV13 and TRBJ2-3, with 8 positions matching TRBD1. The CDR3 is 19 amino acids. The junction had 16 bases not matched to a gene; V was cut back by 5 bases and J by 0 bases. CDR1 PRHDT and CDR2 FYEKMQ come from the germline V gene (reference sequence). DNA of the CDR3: TGTGCCAGCAGCACGCAAACTGACAGGGGCCACCATAGCACAGATACGCAGTATTTT. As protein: CASSTQTDRGHHSTDTQYF.

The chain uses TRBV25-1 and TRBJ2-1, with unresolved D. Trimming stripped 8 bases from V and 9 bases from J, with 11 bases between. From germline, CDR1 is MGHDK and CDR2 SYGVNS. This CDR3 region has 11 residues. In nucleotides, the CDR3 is TGTGCCAGCGGCCCGATCGCTGAGCAGTTCTTC. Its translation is CASGPIAEQFF.

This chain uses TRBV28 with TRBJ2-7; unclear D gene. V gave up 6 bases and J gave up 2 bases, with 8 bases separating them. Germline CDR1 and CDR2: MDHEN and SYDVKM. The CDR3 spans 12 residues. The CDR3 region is CASSPNAYEQYF. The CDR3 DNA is TGTGCCAGCAGCCCGAACGCCTACGAGCAGTACTTC.

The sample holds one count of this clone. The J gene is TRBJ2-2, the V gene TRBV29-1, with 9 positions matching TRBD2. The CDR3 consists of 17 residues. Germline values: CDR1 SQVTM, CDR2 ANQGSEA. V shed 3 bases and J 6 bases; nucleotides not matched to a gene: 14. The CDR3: CSVEGDIAGVGAGELFF. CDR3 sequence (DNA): TGCAGCGTTGAGGGCGATATAGCGGGAGTGGGGGCCGGGGAGCTGTTTTTT.

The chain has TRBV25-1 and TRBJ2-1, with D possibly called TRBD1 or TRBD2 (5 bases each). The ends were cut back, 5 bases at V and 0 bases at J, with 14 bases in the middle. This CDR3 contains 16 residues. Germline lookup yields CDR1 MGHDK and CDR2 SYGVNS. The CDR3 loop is CASSRGVLSSYNEQFF. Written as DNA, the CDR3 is TGTGCCAGCAGTAGAGGGGTACTGAGCTCCTACAATGAGCAGTTCTTC.

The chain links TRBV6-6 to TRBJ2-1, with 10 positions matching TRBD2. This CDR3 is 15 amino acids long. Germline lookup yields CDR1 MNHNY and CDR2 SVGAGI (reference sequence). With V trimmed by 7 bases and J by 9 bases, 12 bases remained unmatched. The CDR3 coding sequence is TGTGCCAGCACCCCCGAACGGACTAGCGGTGGTGAGCAGTTCTTC. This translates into CASTPERTSGGEQFF.

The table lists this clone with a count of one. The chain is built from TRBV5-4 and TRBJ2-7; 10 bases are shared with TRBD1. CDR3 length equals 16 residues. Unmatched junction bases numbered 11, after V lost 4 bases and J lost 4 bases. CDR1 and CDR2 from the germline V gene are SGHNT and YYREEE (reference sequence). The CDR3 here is CASSHSTGGYGYEQYF. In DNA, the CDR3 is TGTGCCAGCAGCCATTCGACAGGGGGCTATGGGTACGAGCAGTACTTC. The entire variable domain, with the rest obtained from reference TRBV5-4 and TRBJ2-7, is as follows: ETGVTQSPTHLIKTRGQQVTLRCSSQSGHNTVSWYQQALGQGPQFIFQYYREEENGRGNFPPRFSGLQFPNYSSELNVNALELDDSALYLCASSHSTGGYGYEQYFGPGTRLTVT.

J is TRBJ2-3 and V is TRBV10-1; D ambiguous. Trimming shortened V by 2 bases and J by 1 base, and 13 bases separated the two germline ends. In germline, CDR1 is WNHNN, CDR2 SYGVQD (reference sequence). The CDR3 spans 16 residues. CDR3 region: CASSEITNSGTDTQYF. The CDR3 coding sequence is TGCGCCAGCAGTGAGATCACTAATTCGGGCACAGATACGCAGTATTTT.

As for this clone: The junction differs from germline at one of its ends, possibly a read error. The CDR3 DNA reads as TGTGCTAGCAGCCCCACGGGATCTCGCACAGATACGCAGTATTTT. Its translation is CASSPTGSRTDTQYF. The chain has TRBV7-7 and TRBJ2-3; D possibly corresponds to TRBD2 (5 bases). The CDR3 extends over 15 amino acids. Germline V CDR1 and CDR2: SSHAT, FNYEAQ (reference sequence).

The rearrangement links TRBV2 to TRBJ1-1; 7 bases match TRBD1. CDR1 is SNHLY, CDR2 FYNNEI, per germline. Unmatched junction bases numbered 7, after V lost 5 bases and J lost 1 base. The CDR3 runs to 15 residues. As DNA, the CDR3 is TGTGCCAGCAGTCCCGGACAGGTCTGGAACACTGAAGCTTTCTTT. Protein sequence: CASSPGQVWNTEAFF. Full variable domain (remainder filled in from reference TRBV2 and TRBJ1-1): EPEVTQTPSHQVTQMGQEVILRCVPISNHLYFYWYRQILGQKVEFLVSFYNNEISEKSEIFDDQFSVERPDGSNFTLKIRSTKLEDSAMYFCASSPGQVWNTEAFFGQGTRLTVV.

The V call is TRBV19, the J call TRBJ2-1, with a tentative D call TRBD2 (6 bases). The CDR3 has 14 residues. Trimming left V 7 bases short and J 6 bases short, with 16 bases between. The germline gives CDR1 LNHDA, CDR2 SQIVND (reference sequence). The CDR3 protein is CASTNPGGGNEQFF. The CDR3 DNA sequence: TGTGCCAGTACTAACCCCGGGGGAGGCAATGAGCAGTTCTTC.

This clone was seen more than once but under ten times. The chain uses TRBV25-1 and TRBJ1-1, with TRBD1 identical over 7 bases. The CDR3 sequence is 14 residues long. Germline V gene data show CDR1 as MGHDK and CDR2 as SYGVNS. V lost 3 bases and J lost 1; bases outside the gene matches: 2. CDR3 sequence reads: CASSETGTNTEAFF. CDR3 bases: TGTGCCAGCAGTGAGACAGGGACGAACACTGAAGCTTTCTTT.

As DNA, the CDR3 is TGTGCCAGCAGCCCTATCCGGGACAGACAAGAGACCCAGTACTTC. It is translated as CASSPIRDRQETQYF. The chain recombines TRBV28 with TRBJ2-5, with TRBD1 matching 7 bases. CDR3 length equals 15 residues. Germline-derived CDR1 and CDR2 are MDHEN and SYDVKM. V lost 6 bases, J lost 2 bases, and 9 bases stayed unmatched.

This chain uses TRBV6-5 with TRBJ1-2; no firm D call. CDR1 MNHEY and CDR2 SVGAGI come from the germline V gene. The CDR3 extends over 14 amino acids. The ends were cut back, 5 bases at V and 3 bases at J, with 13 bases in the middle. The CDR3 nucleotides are TGTGCCAGCAGTCCCCGGTGGGCTCACTATGGCTACACCTTC. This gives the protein CASSPRWAHYGYTF.

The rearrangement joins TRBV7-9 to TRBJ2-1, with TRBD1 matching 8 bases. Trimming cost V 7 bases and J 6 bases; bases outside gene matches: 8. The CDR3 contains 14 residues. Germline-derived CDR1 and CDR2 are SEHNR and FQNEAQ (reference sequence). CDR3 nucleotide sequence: TGTGCCAGCAAGGGGGGCAGGGGGCTCAATGAGCAGTTCTTC. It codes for CASKGGRGLNEQFF.